This T cell receptor beta chain was recovered during a study of shared clonotypes between healthy human individuals. Study findings and constraints: Across a handful of donors, naive CD4 shared around 5.4%, naive CD8 around 4%, memory CD4 approximately 2.5%, memory CD8 0.4% to 0.5%. The study found lower generation probabilities in non-shared clonotypes than in those shared by all four donors.

The CDR3 runs 15 residues. Germline V CDR1 and CDR2: ENHRY, SYGVKD. The V and J ends lost 0 bases and 3 bases, in that order; junction bases with no gene match: 3. In regard to this clone: Antigen unknown.

The method was immunoSEQ multiplex PCR; TCRdb's version includes in-frame clones alone and lacks a portion of them. In the table there are about 530,000 clones, approximately 95% of which are singletons. This chain joins TRBV10-3 and TRBJ2-3, with 7 bases that match TRBD1. The specimen was naive CD4+ T cells sorted from blood. The subset was: CD45RA+ positively selected. This TCR was sampled from a woman aged 25 to 39 in good health. For the CDR3, the DNA is TGTGCCATCAGTGAGTCTGACAGGGTTACAGATACGCAGTATTTT. It is translated as CAISESDRVTDTQYF.